The source of this T cell receptor (beta chain) is a study of cytomegalovirus exposure and HLA in healthy donors (dated 2017 in TCRdb). Regarding the research as a whole: In an earlier analysis of some 550 of the donors, less than 350 Gb of sequence data and just under 120 million unique TCR beta sequences from 180 million or so T cells were reported. A separate validation cohort of about 110 different subjects was used in addition to the approximately 700-subject first cohort. An earlier analysis of approximately 580 of the donors used high-throughput TCR beta sequencing to judge whether each TCR beta V gene segment behaved as functional or pseudogenic. Donor age, sex, ethnicity and CMV serostatus were compiled together with the repertoire data. Of the roughly 410 genotyped donors, 65% to 90% were placed in the genetic ancestry cluster associated with self-reported Caucasian donors. Because of strong linkage in the cohort, roughly five DR-DQ haplotypes were treated as single units for association and clustering. Both class I and class II loci were covered by HLA typing, at four-digit resolution. The study combined high-throughput TCR immunosequencing, statistical association of individual TCRs with disease status, and machine learning to predict cytomegalovirus infection status. Every repertoire in the discovery cohort had been generated on one and the same sequencing platform. About 300 gigabases of sequencing data and 70 million to 100 million unique TCR sequences were included in an early release covering 550 to 800 HLA-typed donors. The study used immunosequencing to profile the T cell repertoires of 666 subjects and linked those repertoires to cytomegalovirus serostatus. The study aimed to test whether cataloging public T cell receptors could reveal signatures of past pathogen exposure. Genome-wide SNP genotypes for about three fifths of the roughly 670 donors were used in a later genetic analysis, which treated that subset as a discovery cohort. Typing coverage differed by locus: A, B, C, DRB1 and DQB1 were typed in roughly 629-630 donors, DQA1 in about 500, DPA1 in 600 to 610, and DPB1 in just under 480. A later analysis re-examined previously published TCR beta repertoires from 600 to 700 donors and added high-resolution HLA genotyping to investigate patterns of TCR occurrence. Across roughly 420 genotyped donors of the cohort, an average of about 240,000 unique TCR beta nucleotide sequences per donor were sequenced, and around 19% of those sequences were non-productive. The later analysis used no new phenotypic data to find candidate immune exposures, relying instead on TCR beta sequences and their occurrence across donors.

V drops 2 bases and J drops 2 bases, leaving 15 bases in between. The CDR3 holds 16 amino acids from the cysteine to the phenylalanine. Just CDR3 DNA is preserved here, 48 bases in frame from base 1. From the germline V gene, CDR1 is MGHRA and CDR2 is YSYEKL. What the authors observed across the whole study: Immune exposure information for the cohort was limited to CMV serostatus. Compared with equally common non-associated chains, HLA-associated TCR beta chains in a later analysis were more clonally expanded and had lower generation probabilities. A later genetic analysis reported fewer N-insertions in productive TCRs among donors in an Asian-associated ancestry cluster than the approximately 670-donor mean. Presence/absence analyses assumed roughly uniform sequencing depth across donors, an assumption that may not hold. It was suggested by the authors that the approach could potentially be generalized to other disease states and immunological phenotypes. A further reported finding was that TCR beta sequences accurately predicted the HLA-A and HLA-B alleles for most subjects in the first cohort. An association between a missense DCLRE1C variant and V-gene and J-gene trimming of TCR beta chains was found in a later genetic analysis and replicated in an independent cohort. In vitro tests confirmed that a few of the cytomegalovirus-associated TCR beta chains recognize cytomegalovirus antigens. A group of highly shared sequence variants was considered likely to be a technical artifact of the sequencing pipeline. Strong co-occurrence of HLA alleles, especially DR and DQ, made assigning TCR associations to individual alleles difficult. Correlated functional status among segregating V segments might be attributable to linkage disequilibrium, but an unknown experimental factor could not be ruled out. Most TCR sequences were seen in very few donors, while some public TCRs were found in many individuals. The classifier was reported to diagnose cytomegalovirus status with high specificity and sensitivity in both the original and validation cohorts. Approximately 18 rarely observed V segments, including chromosome 9 orphons, were excluded from the earlier analysis of a few hundred of the donors because counts were too low. In the study, roughly 160 TCR beta chains were listed as associated with cytomegalovirus. Most CMV-associated TCR beta chains appeared to be HLA-restricted in a later analysis, and the HLA associations seemed to be driven largely by CMV exposure. The 87-base-pair reads could not distinguish some IMGT-functional V segments, including TRBV6-2 and TRBV6-3, so those segments were excluded. In this cohort, only TCR beta chains were sequenced, and detectable features were limited by the absence of alpha or paired-chain data. At a false discovery rate of 0.05, a later analysis linked some 17,000 TCR beta sequences to specific HLA alleles. According to a later analysis, parvovirus B19, influenza, CMV and Epstein-Barr virus appeared linked to several top co-occurrence clusters. In a later analysis, the rate of TCR association differed among HLA loci, with DRB1 alleles having the most associated TCRs and HLA-C alleles having the fewest. Because HLA typing was missing for some donors at each locus, association tests included only the typed subset. In an earlier analysis of about 550 of the donors, most TCR beta V segments were observed in productive rearrangements about 90% or about 30% of the time, broadly matching IMGT annotations.

The cohort consisted of 670 or so healthy bone marrow donors. Cohort members were all nominally healthy when sampled, although unrecorded immune exposures were likely present. The donor tested CMV seronegative and was one of the 352 seronegative cohort members. A peripheral blood sample was provided by each donor, and peripheral blood mononuclear cells were used for TCR beta sequencing. The Qiagen DNeasy Blood Extraction Kit was used to extract genomic DNA from the blood cell samples. Concerning this clone itself: The specificity of this receptor is unknown. No quality values exist for individual bases; no much larger clone is one base distant.

Library preparation used the immunoSEQ multiplex PCR assay. For the multiplex PCR, a mixture combining 60 forward primers for TCR Vbeta segments and 13 reverse primers for TCR Jbeta segments was used. A multiplex PCR assay on genomic DNA amplified the CDR3 region of rearranged TCR beta genes. On the Illumina HiSeq System, the amplified TCR beta libraries were sequenced as 87-base-pair reads. The original pipeline was this. A later analysis tallied about 77 million unique TCR beta chains across the 666 repertoires, and about 12 million of those chains were shared by two or more donors. To remove PCR and sequencing errors, raw reads were error-corrected and collapsed into unique sequences using a nearest-neighbor algorithm that merged closely related sequences. V, D and J gene segments were assigned by aligning CDR3 sequences to IMGT reference sequences. Each retained sequence needed at least a six-nucleotide match to both a V gene segment and a J gene segment. Rearrangements were classified as productive when the CDR3 lacked stop codons and remained in frame with V and J, and all other rearrangements were classified as non-productive. Following IMGT convention, CDR3 was defined as the stretch from the second conserved V-encoded cysteine up to the conserved J-encoded phenylalanine. In an earlier analysis of more than 550 of the donors, sequences lacking an unambiguous match to a single V gene segment were excluded. In an earlier analysis of about 590 of the donors, a V segment was called functional when productive rearrangements were above 56.7%, and segregating when the standard deviation between donors exceeded 5%. A statistical classification framework was built to diagnose cytomegalovirus status from the catalog of TCR beta chain sequences. A later analysis assigned V and J genes by comparing TCR nucleotide sequences with IMGT/GENE-DB human TR gene sequences. A later analysis assigned CDR3 sequences and most-parsimonious VDJ recombination scenarios with the TCRdist pipeline. In a later analysis, each TCR beta chain was defined by its CDR3 amino acid sequence together with its V-gene family, and reads without a unique V-gene family were excluded. To address suspected cross-contamination and a sequencing artifact, a later analysis removed roughly 640 highly shared, low-generation-probability nucleotide sequences. In a later analysis, a clonal expansion index for each public chain was calculated from normalized within-repertoire ranks of inferred template counts. Generation probabilities in a later analysis came from a VDJ recombination model fitted to out-of-frame rearrangements, and those results were checked against IGoR. In a later analysis, hypergeometric tests were used to score TCR-TCR, TCR-HLA and TCR-CMV co-occurrence, with a repertoire-size bias correction applied to TCR pairs. A later analysis estimated false discovery rates by permuting HLA or CMV assignments 20 times. A later analysis grouped co-occurring TCRs with DBSCAN, adding TCRdist sequence similarity when clustering within HLA-allele-positive subsets. Repertoires with fewer than 30,000 or more than 120,000 public chains, plus five repertoires with anomalous nucleotide sharing, were excluded from co-occurrence clustering. Entries here come from immuneACCESS through TCRdb and include only in-frame sequences with V and J called. Some clones fail to appear in such tables; in the studies checked, an unresolved V gene covers under half of the shortfall, and the cause of the remainder is unknown. From that table come the V and J calls and clone size; the DNA was used to work out D and trimming. Present in this sample are about 170,000 clones, 75% to 85% of which were seen just once. Jointly, the top ten make up around 2.3% of the sample.

The sequence joins TRBV4-1 to TRBJ1-1; no D gene is confidently identified. The TCR comes from a woman aged 45-65 years in good health and CMV-seronegative. The sequenced sample was PBMCs. The CDR3 in this case is CASSQLWGAINTEAFF. The DNA reads TGCGCCAGCAGCCAACTATGGGGAGCAATAAACACTGAAGCTTTCTTT.